This T cell receptor (beta chain) was retrieved from a study of T cells in Graves' hyperthyroidism and ophthalmopathy. RNA transcripts provided the source from which TCR beta CDR3 regions were amplified. A first-round RT-PCR of the TCR CDR3 used the HTBI primer set. Each CDR3 protein gets one entry after TCRdb re-called the multiplex PCR reads with MiXCR. The sample shows over 350,000 distinct CDR3 sequences, approximately 15% of them seen only once. This clonotype was observed many times. No antigen is known for it. PBMCs were sourced from approximately 10 ml fresh peripheral blood. V dropped 2 bases and J dropped 5; count of bases not matched to a gene: 4. The CDR3 spans 14 residues. Germline assignment: CDR1 LGHDT and CDR2 YNNKEL (reference sequence). General study points: Most expanded thyroid clonotypes above 0.001 recurred in blood.

This receptor was identified in a man aged 18 to 30 with Graves' ophthalmopathy. Sequenced: blood. The chain has TRBV3-1 and TRBJ1-2; 8 bases agree with TRBD1. The DNA of the CDR3 is TGTGCCAGCAGCCAAAGGACAGGGAGTTATGGCTACACCTTC. Its translation: CASSQRTGSYGYTF.